This entry is about one T cell receptor beta chain. No cognate antigen has been identified for it. Per-base quality was not reported, and no clone a single base away is much larger than it. TCRbeta CDR3 regions were amplified from extracted genomic DNA using the immunoSEQ Platform. The immunoSEQ assay used multiplex PCR together with high-throughput sequencing and a bioinformatics pipeline from the vendor. On the study's bioinformatics: Non-productive sequences and CDR3s shorter than 4 amino acids were removed, and clonotype frequencies were recalculated per sample. In immunoSEQ Analyzer 2.0, shared clonotypes were identified as those with identical CDR3 amino acid, V gene and J gene sequences. To normalize repertoire overlap, the number of shared clonotypes was divided by the product of the two clone-set sizes and multiplied by 1000 to give arbitrary units. The immuneACCESS repertoire file appears here via TCRdb, limited to in-frame rearrangements. These files lack a portion of the clones; in checked studies, under half of the deficit traces to unresolved V genes, and the cause of the others is not known. The V and J calls and clone size were taken over from that table, and D and trimming were inferred from the DNA. Present in this sample are about 32,000 clones, around 88% of which were seen just once. The ten largest clonotypes hold less than 3% of the sample.

This specimen comes from a study of memory B cells and T cells in multiple sclerosis (dated by TCRdb to the late 2010s). Concerning the study at large: TCR beta repertoires of autoproliferating peripheral T cells were compared with the TCR beta repertoires of brain lesion-infiltrating T cells in multiple sclerosis patients. TCR sequencing involved a couple of multiple sclerosis patients from whom brain lesions at autopsy or brain-infiltrating cells from biopsy were available. On the study overall, not on this receptor specifically: Clone-set sizes varied between compartments, which affected the numbers of shared clonotypes and made normalization necessary.

Autoproliferating (CFSEdim) and non-proliferating (CFSEhi) T cell fractions were sequenced separately after stimulus-free culture of CFSE-labeled PBMCs. In total, some 5x10^7 CFSE-labeled PBMCs were cultured without stimulus for 7 days, after which replicate wells were pooled. PBMCs were labeled with approximately 0.5 uM CFSE and were cultured without exogenous stimuli in serum-free AIM-V medium. Before use, PBMCs were isolated by Ficoll density gradient centrifugation and cryopreserved. Live 7-AAD-negative cells were sorted on a FACSAria III, washed with PBS, and frozen at -80 degrees C as dry pellets. Counted from cysteine to phenylalanine, this CDR3 has 11 amino acids. CDR3 DNA is the only sequence kept; it has 33 bases, read in frame from the first base. In the germline V gene, CDR1 corresponds to SQVTM and CDR2 to ANQGSEA.

The sample consisted of PBMCs from blood kept in culture. The chain was built from TRBV29-1 and TRBJ1-1; no D gene is confidently identified. The sequence derives from a human donor with multiple sclerosis. The nucleotide sequence is given as TGCAGTGCCTTTCGGGACACTGAAGCTTTCTTT. This encodes CSAFRDTEAFF.